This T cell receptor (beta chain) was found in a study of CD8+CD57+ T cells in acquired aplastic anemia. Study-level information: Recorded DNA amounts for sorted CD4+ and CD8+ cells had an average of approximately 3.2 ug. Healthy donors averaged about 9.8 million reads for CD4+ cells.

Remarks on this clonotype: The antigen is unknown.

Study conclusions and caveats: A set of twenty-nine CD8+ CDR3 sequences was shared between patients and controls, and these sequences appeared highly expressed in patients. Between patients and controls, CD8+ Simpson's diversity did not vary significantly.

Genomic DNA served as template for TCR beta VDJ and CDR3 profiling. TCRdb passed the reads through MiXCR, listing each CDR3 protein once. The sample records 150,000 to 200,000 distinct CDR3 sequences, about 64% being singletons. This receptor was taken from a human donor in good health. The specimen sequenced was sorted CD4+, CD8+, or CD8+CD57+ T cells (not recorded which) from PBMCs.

The CDR3 DNA sequence: TGTGCCAGCAGTTTGGTGGCAGGGGATACGCAGTATTTT. Protein: CASSLVAGDTQYF. The J gene is TRBJ2-3, the V gene TRBV27; D may be TRBD1 (5 bases). The CDR3 length is 13 residues. Germline assignment: CDR1 MNHEY and CDR2 SMNVEV (reference sequence). Trimming pared 3 bases from V and 6 bases from J, leaving 10 bases between.